This T cell receptor (beta chain) was sequenced during a study of cytomegalovirus exposure and HLA in healthy donors. Study background: The roughly 120 validation repertoires, a later analysis reported, used the same platform as the approximately 700 first-cohort repertoires. Study outcomes and limitations: Generally TCR sequences proved uncommon, though certain public TCRs appeared in numerous donors. There were 164 TCR beta chains listed as cytomegalovirus-associated. In vitro checks showed that a few CMV-associated chains really do target CMV antigens.

Sequencing used immunoSEQ multiplex PCR; TCRdb keeps in-frame clones, though not all of them. In the table there are about 220,000 clones, 80% to 90% of which are singletons. The V gene lost 4 bases and the J gene lost 0 bases, with 11 bases spanning the gap. CDR3 length: 14 amino acids. Germline CDR1 SGHNT, CDR2 YYREEE (reference sequence). A note on this clone: Its specificity is unknown.

This sequence originates from a woman aged 18-29 years in good health and CMV-seronegative. The sequencing input was PBMCs. The gene calls are TRBV5-4 and TRBJ2-7; D is ambiguous. The CDR3: CASSLLETSYEQYF. DNA of the CDR3: TGTGCCAGCAGCCTGTTGGAGACCTCCTACGAGCAGTACTTC. The full variable domain, with the rest looked up from reference TRBV5-4 and TRBJ2-7, is ETGVTQSPTHLIKTRGQQVTLRCSSQSGHNTVSWYQQALGQGPQFIFQYYREEENGRGNFPPRFSGLQFPNYSSELNVNALELDDSALYLCASSLLETSYEQYFGPGTRLTVT.